A single sample is the source of the 4 T cell receptor beta chains below, sequenced in a study of T cell responses to AZD1222 COVID-19 vaccine. Repertoires were generated with immunoSEQ multiplex PCR, while TCRdb's copy carries only in-frame clones and drops some. Among 65,000 to 95,000 clones listed, over 75% were seen once. Sequencing was performed on peripheral blood, taken on day 0 of AZD1222 vaccination. These TCRs come from an adult in good health.

This clone was found a few times. Other nucleotide sequences from this sample produce the same CDR3. The V and J genes are TRBV2 and TRBJ2-7, with 8 bases that match TRBD2. This CDR3 contains 13 residues. The V gene end was trimmed by 6 bases and the J gene end by 4 bases; junction bases not matched to a gene: 5. Germline V CDR1 and CDR2: SNHLY, FYNNEI. Here the CDR3 DNA reads TGTGCCAGCAGCGGGAGGGATAGTTACGAGCAGTACTTC. This translates into CASSGRDSYEQYF.

The chain's CDR3 is CASSQGLLAGKETQYF. The CDR3 DNA sequence: TGTGCCAGCAGCCAAGGGCTCCTAGCGGGGAAAGAGACCCAGTACTTC. This sequence joins TRBV3-1 (or the pseudogene TRBV3-2) and TRBJ2-5; 9 bases align to TRBD2. There are 16 residues in the CDR3. Germline CDR1 is LGHDT and CDR2 is YNNKEL (reference sequence). The junction had 6 bases not matched to a gene; V was cut back by 1 base and J by 3 bases.

The chain couples TRBV7-6 to TRBJ1-4, with D uncertain. Deletions cut 4 bases from V and 8 bases from J, with 20 bases between. Germline CDR1 SGHVS, CDR2 FNYEAQ. CDR3 length: 16 residues. CDR3 sequence reads: CASSSLEAQGREKLFF. CDR3 nucleotides: TGTGCCAGCAGCTCCCTTGAGGCACAAGGGAGAGAAAAACTGTTTTTT.

The chain carries TRBV7-2 and TRBJ2-1; the match to TRBD2 covers 9 bases. V dropped 1 base and J dropped 4; count of bases not matched to a gene: 5. This CDR3 is built from 16 residues. The V gene's germline CDR1 is SGHTA and CDR2 FQGNSA. The DNA of the CDR3 is TGTGCCAGCAGCTTAGATCTTAGCGGGAGTTACAATGAGCAGTTCTTC. Translated: CASSLDLSGSYNEQFF.